Presented here are 22 T cell receptor beta chains from one specimen sequenced in a study of blood T cell repertoires in COVID-19. The protocol was immunoSEQ multiplex PCR, while the TCRdb copy is restricted to in-frame clones and leaves out a portion. This sample has about 160,000 clones; about 81% occur once, and the top ten carry approximately 11%. Sequencing was performed on peripheral blood. These receptors were taken from a human donor in a cohort sampled during active COVID-19.

This clone appeared a few times. The gene calls are TRBV7-8 and TRBJ2-5; 7 bases match TRBD2. Germline CDR1 and CDR2: SGHVS and FQNEAQ. Trimming removed 4 bases from V and 0 bases from J; junction bases left unmatched: 8. The CDR3 is 16 residues long. DNA of the CDR3: TGTGCCAGCAGCTACGGAGCGGGATGGTACCAAGAGACCCAGTACTTC. Amino acid sequence: CASSYGAGWYQETQYF.

The chain has TRBV30 and TRBJ1-1; 11 bases fit TRBD1. Trimming cost V 0 bases and J 4 bases; bases outside gene matches: 1. Germline-derived CDR1 and CDR2 are GTSNPN and SVGIG (reference sequence). The CDR3 runs 14 residues. In nucleotides, the CDR3 is TGTGCCTGGAGTGTAGGGACAGGGGGCACTGAAGCTTTCTTT. Amino acid sequence: CAWSVGTGGTEAFF.

J is TRBJ2-3 and V is TRBV9; TRBD2 matches 10 bases. Germline V lookup: CDR1 SGDLS, CDR2 YYNGEE. The trim removed 0 bases at V and 2 bases at J, leaving 3 bases unmatched. The CDR3 spans 16 residues. The CDR3 DNA follows: TGTGCCAGCAGCGTAGTAGCGGGGGGAAACACAGATACGCAGTATTTT. The encoded protein is CASSVVAGGNTDTQYF. Full variable domain (outside the CDR3, taken from reference TRBV9 and TRBJ2-3): DSGVTQTPKHLITATGQRVTLRCSPRSGDLSVYWYQQSLDQGLQFLIQYYNGEERAKGNILERFSAQQFPDLHSELNLSSLELGDSALYFCASSVVAGGNTDTQYFGPGTRLTVL.

This chain connects TRBV6-5 to TRBJ2-3, with D possibly being TRBD1 (6 bases). There are 13 residues in the CDR3. Trimming stripped 5 bases from V and 3 bases from J, with 9 bases between. CDR1 and CDR2 (germline): MNHEY, SVGAGI. Here the CDR3 DNA reads TGTGCCAGCAGTCAACAGGGTACAGATACGCAGTATTTT. Translation gives CASSQQGTDTQYF.

The count of this clone is one. CDR3 DNA: TGTGCCAGCAGTAGTTTGGGGGCCGGACAGGTCGGGTCTTCAGGCTACACCTTC. This sequence encodes CASSSLGAGQVGSSGYTF. The gene calls are TRBV28 and TRBJ1-2; 7 bases fit TRBD1. The V gene end was trimmed by 5 bases and the J gene end by 8 bases; junction bases not matched to a gene: 23. The CDR3 extends over 18 amino acids. In germline, CDR1 is MDHEN, CDR2 SYDVKM.

Only one count was recorded for this clone. This chain uses TRBV5-4 with TRBJ1-4, with 7 bases aligning to TRBD1. The junction had 14 bases not matched to a gene; V was cut back by 4 bases and J by 8 bases. This CDR3 spans 16 amino acids. CDR1 SGHNT and CDR2 YYREEE come from the germline V gene (reference sequence). The CDR3: CASSAFSGGLGEKLFF. CDR3 bases: TGTGCCAGCAGCGCCTTCTCAGGGGGATTGGGGGAAAAACTGTTTTTT.

Here the CDR3 DNA reads TGTGCTAGTGGCCCGGAGGAGACCCAGTACTTC. As protein: CASGPEETQYF. The rearrangement links TRBV12-5 to TRBJ2-5; D call uncertain. Germline V gene sequence: CDR1 LGHNT, CDR2 FRNRAP. The V and J ends lost 6 bases and 5 bases respectively, with 7 bases between them. The CDR3 sequence is 11 residues long.

The V call is TRBV11-2, the J call TRBJ2-5; tentative D call: TRBD2 (7 bases). This CDR3 region has 18 residues. Deletions cut 3 bases from V and 1 base from J, with 21 bases between. Per the germline V gene, CDR1 is SGHAT and CDR2 is FQNNGV. CDR3 in DNA: TGTGCCAGCAGCTTTCTTGTAGGGGGGGGGACACTCCAAGAGACCCAGTACTTC. Translating it yields CASSFLVGGGTLQETQYF.

The rearrangement joins TRBV9 to TRBJ2-1; D ambiguous. CDR1 is SGDLS, CDR2 YYNGEE, per germline. There are 15 residues in the CDR3. Trimming cost V 0 bases and J 7 bases, with 14 bases left between them. This CDR3 is CASSVDGGDWNEQFF. CDR3 bases: TGTGCCAGCAGCGTAGATGGCGGAGACTGGAATGAGCAGTTCTTC.

This chain connects TRBV5-6 to TRBJ2-7; perhaps TRBD1 as D (6 bases). The CDR3 runs to 16 residues. V shed 4 bases and J shed 0 bases, with 17 bases lying between them. Germline V gene data show CDR1 as SGHDT and CDR2 as YYEEEE. CDR3 in DNA: TGTGCCAGCAGCCTCCGGGACACGGTCCGCTCCTACGAGCAGTACTTC. Translation gives CASSLRDTVRSYEQYF.

The J gene is TRBJ1-2, the V gene TRBV4-3; 9 nucleotides match TRBD1. Germline V gene lookup returns CDR1 LGHNA and CDR2 YSLEER. J gave up 8 bases and V 3 bases, and 7 bases lay outside the gene matches. The CDR3 is made up of 14 amino acids. In nucleotides, the CDR3 is TGCGCCAGCAGCCACGGAGGGACAGGGTACGGCTACACCTTC. This sequence encodes CASSHGGTGYGYTF.

V gene TRBV18 combines with J gene TRBJ2-2, with 8 bases matching TRBD1. Germline V gene data show CDR1 as KGHSH and CDR2 as LQKENI. CDR3 length: 18 amino acids. The V segment lost 3 bases and the J segment 4 bases; nucleotides outside the gene matches: 13. This CDR3 reads CASSPLNSGTGFTGELFF. The CDR3 DNA reads as TGTGCCAGCTCACCCCTTAATTCCGGGACAGGCTTCACCGGGGAGCTGTTTTTT.

The V call is TRBV3-1 (or the pseudogene TRBV3-2), the J call TRBJ1-2; 8 bases are a match to TRBD1. Germline values: CDR1 LGHDT, CDR2 YNNKEL (reference sequence). The CDR3 has 15 amino acids. With V trimmed by 2 bases and J by 2 bases, 4 bases remained unmatched. The CDR3 region has the DNA TGTGCCAGCAGCCAAAAACAGGGGGGAAACTATGGCTACACCTTC. Protein: CASSQKQGGNYGYTF.

The chain joins TRBV18 to TRBJ1-6; 7 bases match TRBD1. This CDR3 contains 16 residues. CDR1 is KGHSH and CDR2 is LQKENI in the germline V gene. V trimming: 3 bases; J trimming: 5 bases; junction bases outside the gene matches: 7. This chain's CDR3 is CASSPGQAYHNSPLHF. The CDR3 DNA reads as TGTGCCAGCTCACCCGGACAGGCATACCATAATTCACCCCTCCACTTT.

The rearrangement links TRBV12-3 or TRBV12-4 to TRBJ2-7, with unresolved D. CDR3 size: 13 residues. Deletions cut 0 bases from V and 3 bases from J, with 6 bases between. CDR3 amino acids: CASSLALDYEQYF. CDR3 DNA: TGTGCCAGCAGTTTAGCGCTAGACTACGAGCAGTACTTC.

This chain joins TRBV6-5 and TRBJ2-3; 10 positions agree with TRBD2. V dropped 0 bases and J dropped 10; count of bases not matched to a gene: 10. The CDR3 spans 16 residues. From germline, CDR1 is MNHEY and CDR2 SVGAGI. DNA of the CDR3: TGTGCCAGCAGTTACTCTAGCGGGAGGATCCCCGGGGCGCAGTATTTT. Its translation: CASSYSSGRIPGAQYF.

This rearrangement joins TRBV19 to TRBJ1-6; D may be TRBD1 (6 bases). Per germline, CDR1 LNHDA and CDR2 SQIVND (reference sequence). This CDR3 region has 16 residues. With 7 bases removed from V and 9 bases from J, the gap between germline ends came to 22 bases. The CDR3 here is CASNIKTGTGVSPLHF. CDR3 sequence (DNA): TGTGCCAGTAACATTAAAACAGGGACCGGAGTTTCACCCCTCCACTTT.

V is TRBV4-1 and J is TRBJ2-1, with a weak D call TRBD2 (6 bases). There are 16 residues in the CDR3. Germline V lookup: CDR1 MGHRA, CDR2 YSYEKL. Trimming shortened V by 0 bases and J by 0 bases, and 9 bases separated the two germline ends. The CDR3 DNA follows: TGCGCCAGCAGCCAAGATGTCGGGAGCTCCTACAATGAGCAGTTCTTC. Translating it yields CASSQDVGSSYNEQFF.

This sequence joins TRBV6-2 or TRBV6-3 and TRBJ1-5, with D maybe TRBD1 (6 bases). This CDR3 is built from 15 residues. Trimming removed 2 bases from V and 3 bases from J, with 11 bases in between. In germline, CDR1 is MNHEY, CDR2 SVGEGT. DNA of the CDR3: TGTGCCAGCAGTTACAACGGACAGTACAATCAGCCCCAGCATTTT. It yields the protein CASSYNGQYNQPQHF.

The genes are TRBV12-3 or TRBV12-4 and TRBJ1-6; D not certain. The CDR3 runs to 13 residues. Trimming stripped 6 bases from V and 7 bases from J, with 10 bases between. Here the CDR3 reads CASSWGENSPLHF. The CDR3 DNA reads as TGTGCCAGCAGCTGGGGAGAGAATTCACCCCTCCACTTT.

The chain carries TRBV7-2 and TRBJ1-2, with no clear D. V was clipped by 7 bases and J by 6 bases, with 9 bases between them. The CDR3 is 11 amino acids. In germline, CDR1 is SGHTA, CDR2 FQGNSA. CDR3 residues: CASTLTHGYTF. The CDR3 DNA is TGTGCCAGCACTCTAACCCATGGCTACACCTTC.

The chain uses TRBV30 and TRBJ2-7; tentative D call: TRBD1 (5 bases). The CDR3 covers 15 residues. V lost 4 bases and J 6 bases, leaving 22 bases between the germline ends. CDR1 and CDR2 (germline): GTSNPN, SVGIG (reference sequence). The CDR3 loop is CAWIGAAKGSGEQYF. CDR3 nucleotide sequence: TGTGCCTGGATAGGGGCAGCCAAGGGTTCCGGCGAGCAGTACTTC.